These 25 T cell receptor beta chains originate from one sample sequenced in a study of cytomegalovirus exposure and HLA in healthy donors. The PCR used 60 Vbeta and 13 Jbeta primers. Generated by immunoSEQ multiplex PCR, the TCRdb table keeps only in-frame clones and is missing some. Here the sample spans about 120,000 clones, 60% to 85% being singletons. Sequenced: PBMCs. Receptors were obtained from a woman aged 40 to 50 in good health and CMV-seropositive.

The CDR3 is CASSLRGSNQPQHF. As DNA, the CDR3 is TGTGCCAGCAGTCTCAGGGGTAGCAATCAGCCCCAGCATTTT. V is TRBV27 and J is TRBJ1-5; TRBD1 is a possible D gene (6 bases). The V gene lost 5 bases and the J gene lost 0 bases, with 8 bases spanning the gap. Germline CDR1 reads MNHEY; CDR2 reads SMNVEV (reference sequence). CDR3 length: 14 residues.

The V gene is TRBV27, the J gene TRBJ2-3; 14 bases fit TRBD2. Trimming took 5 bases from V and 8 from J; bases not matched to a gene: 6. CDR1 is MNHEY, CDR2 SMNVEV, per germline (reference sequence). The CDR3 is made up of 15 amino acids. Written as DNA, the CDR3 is TGTGCCAGCAGTAAAAGGACTAGCGGGGGGTTTACGCAGTATTTT. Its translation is CASSKRTSGGFTQYF.

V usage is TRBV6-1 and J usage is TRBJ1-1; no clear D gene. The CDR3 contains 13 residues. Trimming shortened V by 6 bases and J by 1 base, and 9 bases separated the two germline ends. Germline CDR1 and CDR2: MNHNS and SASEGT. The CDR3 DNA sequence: TGTGCCAGCAGCCCGGGGAGGAACACTGAAGCTTTCTTT. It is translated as CASSPGRNTEAFF.

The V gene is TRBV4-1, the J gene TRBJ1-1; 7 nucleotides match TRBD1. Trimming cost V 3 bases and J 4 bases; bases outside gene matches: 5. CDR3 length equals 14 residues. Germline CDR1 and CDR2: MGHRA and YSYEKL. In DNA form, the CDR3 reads TGCGCCAGCAGCCATAGGGGGCCGGGCACTGAAGCTTTCTTT. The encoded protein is CASSHRGPGTEAFF.

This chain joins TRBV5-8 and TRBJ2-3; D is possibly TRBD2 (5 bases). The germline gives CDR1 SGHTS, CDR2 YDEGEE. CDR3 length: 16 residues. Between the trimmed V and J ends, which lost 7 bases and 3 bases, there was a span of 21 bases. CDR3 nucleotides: TGTGCCAGCCCCTCCGGGGTCCACATTTCTACAGATACGCAGTATTTT. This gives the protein CASPSGVHISTDTQYF.

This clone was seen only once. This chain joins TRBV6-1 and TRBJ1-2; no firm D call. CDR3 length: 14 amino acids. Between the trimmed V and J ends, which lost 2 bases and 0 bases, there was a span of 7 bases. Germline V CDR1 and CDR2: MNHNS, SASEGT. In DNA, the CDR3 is TGTGCCAGCAGTGAACTGGGCACTAACTATGGCTACACCTTC. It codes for CASSELGTNYGYTF.

The CDR3 loop reads CASTPTQGGHYGYTF. The CDR3 DNA reads as TGTGCCAGCACCCCCACCCAGGGGGGACATTATGGCTACACCTTC. The chain uses TRBV6-5 and TRBJ1-2; 7 positions match TRBD1. V shed 7 bases and J 5 bases; nucleotides not matched to a gene: 13. CDR3 length equals 15 residues. Germline V gene data show CDR1 as MNHEY and CDR2 as SVGAGI.

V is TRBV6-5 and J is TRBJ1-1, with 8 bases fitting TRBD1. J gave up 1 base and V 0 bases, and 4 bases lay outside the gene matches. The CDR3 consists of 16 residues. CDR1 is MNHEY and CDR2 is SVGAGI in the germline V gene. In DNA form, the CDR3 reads TGTGCCAGCAGTTACTCGATGGGACAGGCGAACACTGAAGCTTTCTTT. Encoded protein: CASSYSMGQANTEAFF.

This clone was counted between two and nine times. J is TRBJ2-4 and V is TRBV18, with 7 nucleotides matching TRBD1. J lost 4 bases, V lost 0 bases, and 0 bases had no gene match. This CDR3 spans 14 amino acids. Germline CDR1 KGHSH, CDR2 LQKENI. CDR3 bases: TGTGCCAGCTCACCACCGGACAGGAAAAACATTCAGTACTTC. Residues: CASSPPDRKNIQYF.

CDR3 residues: CASSGQTLNTGELFF. The CDR3 nucleotides read TGTGCCAGCAGTGGACAGACCCTGAACACCGGGGAGCTGTTTTTT. This chain uses TRBV6-6 with TRBJ2-2, with D possibly being TRBD1 (6 bases). The CDR3 loop spans 15 amino acids. V was clipped by 5 bases and J by 1 base, with 11 bases between them. Germline loops: CDR1 MNHNY, CDR2 SVGAGI (reference sequence).

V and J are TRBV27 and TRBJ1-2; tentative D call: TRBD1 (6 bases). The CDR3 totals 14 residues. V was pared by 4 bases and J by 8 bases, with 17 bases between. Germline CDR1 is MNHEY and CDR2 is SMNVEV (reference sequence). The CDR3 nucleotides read TGTGCCAGCAGTTCCCGCCTACAGGGCCCCGGCTACACCTTC. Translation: CASSSRLQGPGYTF.

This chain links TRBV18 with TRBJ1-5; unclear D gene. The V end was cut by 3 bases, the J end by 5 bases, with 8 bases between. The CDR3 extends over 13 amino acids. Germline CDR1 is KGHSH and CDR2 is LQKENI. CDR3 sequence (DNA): TGTGCCAGCTCACCCGCGGGATATCAGCCCCAGCATTTT. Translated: CASSPAGYQPQHF.

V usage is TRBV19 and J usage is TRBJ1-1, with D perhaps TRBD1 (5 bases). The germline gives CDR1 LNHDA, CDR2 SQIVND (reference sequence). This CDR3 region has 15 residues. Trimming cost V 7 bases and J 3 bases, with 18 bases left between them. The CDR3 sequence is CASKGLPTVYTEAFF. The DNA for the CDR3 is TGTGCCAGTAAGGGGTTGCCGACAGTATACACTGAAGCTTTCTTT. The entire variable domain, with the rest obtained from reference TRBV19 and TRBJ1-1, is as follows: DGGITQSPKYLFRKEGQNVTLSCEQNLNHDAMYWYRQDPGQGLRLIYYSQIVNDFQKGDIAEGYSVSREKKESFPLTVTSAQKNPTAFYLCASKGLPTVYTEAFFGQGTRLTVV.

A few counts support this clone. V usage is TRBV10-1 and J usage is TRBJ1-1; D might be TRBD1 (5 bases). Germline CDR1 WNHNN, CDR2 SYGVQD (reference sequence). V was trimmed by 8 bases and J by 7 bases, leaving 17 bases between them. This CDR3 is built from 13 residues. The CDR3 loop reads CASGSPDGGEAFF. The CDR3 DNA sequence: TGCGCCAGCGGCTCCCCCGACGGGGGTGAAGCTTTCTTT.

The CDR3 loop reads CASSDLLMGTYEQYF. Written as DNA, the CDR3 is TGTGCCAGCAGCGACCTCTTAATGGGCACCTACGAGCAGTACTTC. V gene TRBV2 combines with J gene TRBJ2-7; D is uncertain. CDR3 size: 15 residues. CDR1 and CDR2 from the germline V gene are SNHLY and FYNNEI. Deletions cut 6 bases from V and 2 bases from J, with 17 bases between.

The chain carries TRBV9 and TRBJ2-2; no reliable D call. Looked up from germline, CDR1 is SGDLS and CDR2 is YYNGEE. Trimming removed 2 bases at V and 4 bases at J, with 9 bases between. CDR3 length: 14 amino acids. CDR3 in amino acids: CASSVRHSTGELFF. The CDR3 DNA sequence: TGTGCCAGCAGCGTTCGACACTCCACCGGGGAGCTGTTTTTT.

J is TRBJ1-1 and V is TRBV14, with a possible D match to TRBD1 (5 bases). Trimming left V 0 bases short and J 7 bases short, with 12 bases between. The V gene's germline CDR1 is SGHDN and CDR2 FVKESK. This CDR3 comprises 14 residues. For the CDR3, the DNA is TGTGCCAGCAGCCAAGATGGGGGGGTAGGTGAAGCTTTCTTT. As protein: CASSQDGGVGEAFF.

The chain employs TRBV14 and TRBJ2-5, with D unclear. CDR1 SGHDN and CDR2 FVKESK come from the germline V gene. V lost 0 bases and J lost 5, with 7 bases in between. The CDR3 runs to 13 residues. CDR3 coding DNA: TGTGCCAGCAGCCAAGAGCTGAGGGAGACCCAGTACTTC. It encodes CASSQELRETQYF.

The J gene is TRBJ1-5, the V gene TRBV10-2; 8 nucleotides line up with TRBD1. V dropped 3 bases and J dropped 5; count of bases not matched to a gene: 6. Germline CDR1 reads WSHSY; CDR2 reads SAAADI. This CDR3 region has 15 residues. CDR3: CASSDQGAAYQPQHF. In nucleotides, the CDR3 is TGCGCCAGCAGTGATCAGGGGGCGGCCTATCAGCCCCAGCATTTT.

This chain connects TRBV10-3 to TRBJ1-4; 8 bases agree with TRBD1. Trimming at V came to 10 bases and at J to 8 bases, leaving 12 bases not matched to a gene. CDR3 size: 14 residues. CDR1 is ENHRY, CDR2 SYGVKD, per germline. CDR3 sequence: CATGRQGREEKLFF. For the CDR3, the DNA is TGTGCCACCGGGAGACAGGGGAGGGAAGAAAAACTGTTTTTT.

CDR3 DNA: TGTGCTAGTGGTTTGGATCAGGGTCTCTCTGGAAACACCATATATTTT. Its translation is CASGLDQGLSGNTIYF. The chain is built from TRBV12-5 and TRBJ1-3; D is perhaps TRBD1 (5 bases). This CDR3 comprises 16 residues. Per the germline V gene, CDR1 is LGHNT and CDR2 is FRNRAP. V was cut by 1 base and J by 0 bases, with 10 bases left in between.

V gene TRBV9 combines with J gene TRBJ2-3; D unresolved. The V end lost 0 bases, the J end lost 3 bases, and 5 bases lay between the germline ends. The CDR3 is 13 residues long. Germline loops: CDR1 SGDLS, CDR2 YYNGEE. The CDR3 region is CASSVEQTDTQYF. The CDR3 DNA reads TGTGCCAGCAGCGTAGAGCAAACAGATACGCAGTATTTT.

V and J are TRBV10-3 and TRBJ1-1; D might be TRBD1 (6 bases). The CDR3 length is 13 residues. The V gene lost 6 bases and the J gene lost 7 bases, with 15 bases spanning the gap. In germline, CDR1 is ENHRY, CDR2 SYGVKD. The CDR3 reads CAISPRGQSEAFF. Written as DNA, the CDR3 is TGTGCCATCAGCCCGAGAGGACAGAGTGAAGCTTTCTTT.

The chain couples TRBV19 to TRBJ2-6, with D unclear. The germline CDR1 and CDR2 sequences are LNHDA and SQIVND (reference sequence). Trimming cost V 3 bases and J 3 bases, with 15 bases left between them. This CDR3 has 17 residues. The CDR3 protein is CASSITFWSDGANVLTF. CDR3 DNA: TGTGCCAGTAGTATCACCTTTTGGAGTGATGGGGCCAACGTCCTGACTTTC.

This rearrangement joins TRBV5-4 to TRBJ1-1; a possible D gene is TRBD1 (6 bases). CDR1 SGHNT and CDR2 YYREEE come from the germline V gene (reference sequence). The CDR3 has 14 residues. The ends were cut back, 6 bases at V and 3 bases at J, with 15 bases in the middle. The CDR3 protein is CASKGGTPDTEAFF. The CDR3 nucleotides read TGTGCCAGCAAGGGGGGGACGCCGGACACTGAAGCTTTCTTT.